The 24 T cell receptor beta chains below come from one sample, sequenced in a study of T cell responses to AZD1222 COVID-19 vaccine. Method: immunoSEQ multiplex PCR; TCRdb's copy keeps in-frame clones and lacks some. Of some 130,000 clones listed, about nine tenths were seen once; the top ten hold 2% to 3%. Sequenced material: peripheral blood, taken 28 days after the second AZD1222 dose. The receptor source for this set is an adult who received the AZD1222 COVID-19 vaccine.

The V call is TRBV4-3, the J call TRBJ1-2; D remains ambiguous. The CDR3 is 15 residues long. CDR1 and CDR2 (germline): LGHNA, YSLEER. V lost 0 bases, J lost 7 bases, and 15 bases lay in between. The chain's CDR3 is CASSQDLVGQGGYTF. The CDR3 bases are TGCGCCAGCAGCCAAGATCTAGTAGGCCAAGGTGGCTACACCTTC.

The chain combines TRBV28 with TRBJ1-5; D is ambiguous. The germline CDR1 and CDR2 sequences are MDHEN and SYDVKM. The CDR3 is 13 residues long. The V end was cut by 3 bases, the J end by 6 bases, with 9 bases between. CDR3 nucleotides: TGTGCCAGCAGTTTTCCCAACACTCAGCCCCAGCATTTT. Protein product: CASSFPNTQPQHF.

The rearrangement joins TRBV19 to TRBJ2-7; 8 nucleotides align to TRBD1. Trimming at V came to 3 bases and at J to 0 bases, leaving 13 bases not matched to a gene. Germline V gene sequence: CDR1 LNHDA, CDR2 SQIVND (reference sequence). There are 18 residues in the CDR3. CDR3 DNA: TGTGCCAGTAGTATTGGACAGGGCAGTGCCTGGAGCTCCTACGAGCAGTACTTC. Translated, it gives CASSIGQGSAWSSYEQYF.

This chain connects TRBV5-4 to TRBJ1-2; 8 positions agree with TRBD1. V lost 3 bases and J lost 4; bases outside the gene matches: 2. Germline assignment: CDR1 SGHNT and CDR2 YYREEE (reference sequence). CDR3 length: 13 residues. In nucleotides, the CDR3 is TGTGCCAGCAGCTCGGACAGGGTCTATGGCTACACCTTC. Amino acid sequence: CASSSDRVYGYTF.

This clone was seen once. The DNA for the CDR3 is TGTGCCAGCAGTTCGGCGGACAGGGTCGGATTAGGGAACACTGAAGCTTTCTTT. This codes for CASSSADRVGLGNTEAFF. V gene TRBV5-4 combines with J gene TRBJ1-1, with TRBD1 matching 8 bases. V trimming: 5 bases; J trimming: 1 base; junction bases outside the gene matches: 16. The length of the CDR3 is 18 residues. Germline CDR1 is SGHNT and CDR2 is YYREEE (reference sequence).

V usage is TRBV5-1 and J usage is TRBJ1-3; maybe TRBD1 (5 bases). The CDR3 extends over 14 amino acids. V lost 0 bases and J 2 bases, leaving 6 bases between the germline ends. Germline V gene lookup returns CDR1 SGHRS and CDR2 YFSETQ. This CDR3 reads CASSLGTTGNTIYF. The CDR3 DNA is TGCGCCAGCAGCTTGGGGACAACTGGAAACACCATATATTTT.

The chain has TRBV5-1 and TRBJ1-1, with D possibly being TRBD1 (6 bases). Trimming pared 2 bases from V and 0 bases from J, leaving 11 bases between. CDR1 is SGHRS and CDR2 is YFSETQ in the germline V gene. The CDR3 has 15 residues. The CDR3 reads CASSLSGQLNTEAFF. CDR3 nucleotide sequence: TGCGCCAGCAGCTTATCAGGACAGCTGAACACTGAAGCTTTCTTT.

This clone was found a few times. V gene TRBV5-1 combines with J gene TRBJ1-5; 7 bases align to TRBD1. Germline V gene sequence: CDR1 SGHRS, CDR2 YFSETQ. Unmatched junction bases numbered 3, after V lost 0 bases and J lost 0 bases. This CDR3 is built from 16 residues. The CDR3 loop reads CASSLDGTASNQPQHF. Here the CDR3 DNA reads TGCGCCAGCAGCTTGGACGGGACAGCTAGCAATCAGCCCCAGCATTTT.

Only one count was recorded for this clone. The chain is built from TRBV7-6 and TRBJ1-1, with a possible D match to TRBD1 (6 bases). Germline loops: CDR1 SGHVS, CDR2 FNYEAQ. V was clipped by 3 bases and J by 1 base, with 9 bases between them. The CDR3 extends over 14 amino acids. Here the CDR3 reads CASSFTDRNTEAFF. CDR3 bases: TGTGCCAGCAGCTTCACGGACAGGAACACTGAAGCTTTCTTT.

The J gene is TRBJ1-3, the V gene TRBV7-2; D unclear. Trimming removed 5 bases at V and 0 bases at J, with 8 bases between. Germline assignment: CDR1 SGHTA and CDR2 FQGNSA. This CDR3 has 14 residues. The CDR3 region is CASSKHSSGNTIYF. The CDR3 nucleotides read TGTGCCAGCAGCAAGCATAGCTCTGGAAACACCATATATTTT.

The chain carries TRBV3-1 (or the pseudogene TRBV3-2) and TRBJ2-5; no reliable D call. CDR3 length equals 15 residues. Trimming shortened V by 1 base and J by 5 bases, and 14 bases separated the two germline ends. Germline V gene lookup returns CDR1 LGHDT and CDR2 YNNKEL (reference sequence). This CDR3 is CASSQVAGDGETQYF. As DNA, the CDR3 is TGTGCCAGCAGCCAAGTAGCCGGAGATGGGGAGACCCAGTACTTC.

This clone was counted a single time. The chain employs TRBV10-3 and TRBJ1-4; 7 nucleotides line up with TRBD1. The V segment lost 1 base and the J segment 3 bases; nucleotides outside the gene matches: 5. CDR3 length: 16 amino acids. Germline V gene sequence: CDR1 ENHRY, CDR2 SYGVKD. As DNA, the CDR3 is TGTGCCATCAGTGAGTTGGGGGGGACAGCTAATGAAAAACTGTTTTTT. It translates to CAISELGGTANEKLFF.

CDR3 coding DNA: TGTGCCAGCAGCCGAATGCGGGGGATCACAGATACGCAGTATTTT. Protein: CASSRMRGITDTQYF. This rearrangement joins TRBV6-5 to TRBJ2-3, with 7 bases aligning to TRBD2. From germline, CDR1 is MNHEY and CDR2 SVGAGI. With V trimmed by 6 bases and J by 2 bases, 8 bases remained unmatched. This CDR3 has 15 residues.

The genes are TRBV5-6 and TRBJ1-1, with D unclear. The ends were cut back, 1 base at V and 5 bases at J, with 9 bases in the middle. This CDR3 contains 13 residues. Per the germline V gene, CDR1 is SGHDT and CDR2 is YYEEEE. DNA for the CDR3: TGTGCCAGCAGCTTGCCCCCCGGGACTGAAGCTTTCTTT. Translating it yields CASSLPPGTEAFF.

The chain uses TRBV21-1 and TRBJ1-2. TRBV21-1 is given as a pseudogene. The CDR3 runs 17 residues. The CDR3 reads CASSNSNRDPFVYGYTF. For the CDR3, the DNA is TGTGCCAGCAGCAATAGTAACCGGGACCCATTTGTCTATGGCTACACCTTC.

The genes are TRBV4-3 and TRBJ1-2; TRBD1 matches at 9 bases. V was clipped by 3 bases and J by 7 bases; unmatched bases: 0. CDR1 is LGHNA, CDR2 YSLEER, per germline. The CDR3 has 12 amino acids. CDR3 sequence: CASSQTGGGYTF. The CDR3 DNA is TGCGCCAGCAGCCAGACAGGGGGTGGCTACACCTTC.

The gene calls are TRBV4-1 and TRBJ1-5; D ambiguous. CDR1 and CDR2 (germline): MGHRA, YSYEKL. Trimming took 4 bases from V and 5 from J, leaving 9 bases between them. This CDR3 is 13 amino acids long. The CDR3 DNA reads TGCGCCAGCAGCCCACTGGGCCATCAGCCCCAGCATTTT. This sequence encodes CASSPLGHQPQHF.

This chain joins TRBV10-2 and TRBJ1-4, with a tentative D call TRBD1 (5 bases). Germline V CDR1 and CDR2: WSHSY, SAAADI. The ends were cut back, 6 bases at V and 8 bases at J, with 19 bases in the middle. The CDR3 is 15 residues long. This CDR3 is CASSEPPGIIEKLFF. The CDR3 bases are TGCGCCAGCAGCGAGCCCCCAGGGATTATCGAAAAACTGTTTTTT.

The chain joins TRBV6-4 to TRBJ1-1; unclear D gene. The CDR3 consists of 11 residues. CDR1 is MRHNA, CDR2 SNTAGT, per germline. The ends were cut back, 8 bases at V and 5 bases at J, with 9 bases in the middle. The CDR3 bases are TGTGCCAGCCGTTGGGGTACTGAAGCTTTCTTT. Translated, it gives CASRWGTEAFF.

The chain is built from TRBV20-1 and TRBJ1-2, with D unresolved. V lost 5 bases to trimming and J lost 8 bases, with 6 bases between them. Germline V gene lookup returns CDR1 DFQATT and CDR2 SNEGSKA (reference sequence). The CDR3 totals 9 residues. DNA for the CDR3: TGCAGTGCTGCAGAGGGCTACACCTTC. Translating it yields CSAAEGYTF.

CDR3 nucleotide sequence: TGCGCCAGCAGCCAAGATCCGGTTTGGGGGAGCTATGGCTACACCTTC. This translates into CASSQDPVWGSYGYTF. The rearrangement uses TRBV4-1 and TRBJ1-2; perhaps TRBD1 as D (5 bases). Trimming stripped 0 bases from V and 4 bases from J, with 15 bases between. Germline assignment: CDR1 MGHRA and CDR2 YSYEKL. This CDR3 spans 16 amino acids.

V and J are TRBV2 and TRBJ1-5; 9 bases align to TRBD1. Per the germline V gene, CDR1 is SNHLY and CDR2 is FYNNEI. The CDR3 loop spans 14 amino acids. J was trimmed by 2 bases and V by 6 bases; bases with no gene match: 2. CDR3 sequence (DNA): TGTGCCAGCAGGGGACAGGGTGGCAATCAGCCCCAGCATTTT. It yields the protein CASRGQGGNQPQHF.

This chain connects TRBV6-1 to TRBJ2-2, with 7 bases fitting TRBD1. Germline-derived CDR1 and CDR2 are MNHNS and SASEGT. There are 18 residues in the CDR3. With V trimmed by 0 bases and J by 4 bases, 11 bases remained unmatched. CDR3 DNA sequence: TGTGCCAGCAGTGAAGCCCTGACAGGGTTTGTCTCCACCGGGGAGCTGTTTTTT. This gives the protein CASSEALTGFVSTGELFF.

This chain's CDR3 is CASSLGGGVSEQFF. The CDR3 DNA follows: TGTGCCAGCAGCCTTGGCGGGGGGGTGAGTGAGCAGTTCTTC. The chain carries TRBV28 and TRBJ2-1; 9 bases match TRBD2. The CDR3 spans 14 residues. The V gene's germline CDR1 is MDHEN and CDR2 SYDVKM. Trimming took 6 bases from V and 9 from J; bases not matched to a gene: 9.